This record covers a single TCR beta chain. Antigen specificity is unknown. From germline, CDR1 is GTSNPN and CDR2 SVGIG (reference sequence). J lost 2 bases, V lost 6 bases, and 8 bases had no gene match. The CDR3 extends over 14 amino acids. The PCR employed 60 Vbeta primers together with 13 Jbeta primers. Profiling relied on immunoSEQ multiplex PCR, and the TCRdb table lists in-frame clones only, not all of them. The sample includes around 130,000 clones, around 77% of them seen just once. This entry comes from a study of cytomegalovirus exposure and HLA in healthy donors. The study's findings and limits: Later work showed greater clonal expansion in HLA-associated TCR beta chains than in equally common others.

This receptor was taken from a woman aged 55-70 years in good health and CMV-seronegative. The sequenced sample consisted of PBMCs. The rearrangement joins TRBV30 to TRBJ2-3; 7 bases are shared with TRBD2. The CDR3 spells CACGGGGFTDTQYF. CDR3 sequence (DNA): TGTGCCTGTGGGGGGGGAGGGTTCACAGATACGCAGTATTTT.